Each of the 15 T cell receptor beta chains below was sequenced from the same sample in a study of shared clonotypes between healthy human individuals. Produced via immunoSEQ multiplex PCR; TCRdb's table is partial and in-frame only. The profile shows a few million clones, more than 90% of them singletons. The sequenced sample consisted of naive CD4+ T cells sorted from blood. The subset is: CD45RA+ positively selected. All receptors come from a man younger than 35 in good health.

The J gene is TRBJ2-2, the V gene TRBV5-4; the match to TRBD1 covers 12 bases. This CDR3 contains 16 residues. Germline V CDR1 and CDR2: SGHNT, YYREEE (reference sequence). With V trimmed by 4 bases and J by 7 bases, 8 bases remained unmatched. The CDR3 reads CASSQTGQGAGGELFF. CDR3 sequence (DNA): TGTGCCAGCAGCCAGACGGGACAGGGGGCGGGCGGGGAGCTGTTTTTT.

J is TRBJ2-2 and V is TRBV7-2; 8 bases are shared with TRBD2. V shed 6 bases, J shed 5 bases, and the junction held 11 bases outside the gene matches. This CDR3 region has 16 residues. Germline CDR1 is SGHTA and CDR2 is FQGNSA. The CDR3 nucleotides are TGTGCCAGCAGTCGGGAGGGACAAATTAGAACCGGGGAGCTGTTTTTT. It encodes CASSREGQIRTGELFF.

The genes are TRBV5-1 and TRBJ2-2, with a possible D match to TRBD1 (6 bases). The CDR3 runs to 16 residues. The germline V gene encodes CDR1 SGHRS and CDR2 YFSETQ. Deletions cut 9 bases from V and 5 bases from J, with 23 bases between. The CDR3 region is CATSGSTGLGTGELFF. The CDR3 DNA is TGCGCCACCTCAGGGTCCACAGGGTTGGGGACCGGGGAGCTGTTTTTT.

The rearrangement links TRBV2 to TRBJ1-2; 11 bases match TRBD1. CDR3 length: 13 amino acids. CDR1 is SNHLY and CDR2 is FYNNEI in the germline V gene. Trimming at V came to 10 bases and at J to 7 bases, leaving 8 bases not matched to a gene. The CDR3 nucleotides are TGTGCCACCGAGCAAGGGACAGGGGGTGGCTACACCTTC. Its protein product is CATEQGTGGGYTF.

The V gene is TRBV9, the J gene TRBJ1-6; 8 bases fit TRBD1. Losses at the gene ends were 4 bases for V and 9 bases for J; bases not matched to a gene: 6. CDR3 length: 14 residues. Germline CDR1 is SGDLS and CDR2 is YYNGEE. CDR3 sequence: CASSTTGGTSPLHF. CDR3 bases: TGTGCCAGCAGCACCACAGGGGGGACTTCACCCCTCCACTTT.

The rearrangement uses TRBV30 and TRBJ1-5; weak D call: TRBD1 (5 bases). Germline CDR1 is GTSNPN and CDR2 is SVGIG (reference sequence). V lost 0 bases and J lost 7, with 16 bases in between. The CDR3 contains 15 residues. DNA for the CDR3: TGTGCCTGGAGTGTACAAACAGGCGAAAGACAGCCCCAGCATTTT. Translating it yields CAWSVQTGERQPQHF.

J is TRBJ1-4 and V is TRBV4-1; D not resolved. The CDR3 covers 15 residues. Trimming pared 1 base from V and 0 bases from J, leaving 6 bases between. Germline lookup yields CDR1 MGHRA and CDR2 YSYEKL. The CDR3 coding sequence is TGCGCCAGCAGCCAAGGCAGCACAACTAATGAAAAACTGTTTTTT. Protein product: CASSQGSTTNEKLFF.

The count of this clone is one. V is TRBV19 and J is TRBJ2-5; D possibly matches TRBD1 or TRBD2 (5 bases each). From germline, CDR1 is LNHDA and CDR2 SQIVND (reference sequence). The CDR3 is made up of 14 amino acids. Trimming shortened V by 2 bases and J by 7 bases, and 14 bases separated the two germline ends. CDR3 coding DNA: TGTGCCAGTAGTATAACTGGGGGTAAGGGGACCCAGTACTTC. Amino acid sequence: CASSITGGKGTQYF.

A single count supports this clone. The CDR3 bases are TGTGCCAGCTCTTGGCGGGAGGCTCTTCCCCCTTCCTACAATGAGCAGTTCTTC. Translating it yields CASSWREALPPSYNEQFF. The chain uses TRBV2 and TRBJ2-1, with 8 positions matching TRBD2. Germline lookup yields CDR1 SNHLY and CDR2 FYNNEI. J gave up 1 base and V 8 bases, and 16 bases lay outside the gene matches. There are 18 residues in the CDR3.

The CDR3 loop is CASSSWAGHNYNEQFF. In DNA form, the CDR3 reads TGTGCCAGCAGTTCATGGGCAGGGCATAATTACAATGAGCAGTTCTTC. The chain uses TRBV28 and TRBJ2-1; tentatively, D is TRBD1 (5 bases). Germline CDR1 MDHEN, CDR2 SYDVKM. Trimming took off 4 bases at V and 4 bases at J, with 17 bases between the two ends. This CDR3 is 16 amino acids long. Supplemented by reference TRBV28 and TRBJ2-1, the full variable domain reads DVKVTQSSRYLVKRTGEKVFLECVQDMDHENMFWYRQDPGLGLRLIYFSYDVKMKEKGDIPEGYSVSREKKERFSLILESASTNQTSMYLCASSSWAGHNYNEQFFGPGTRLTVL.

This chain uses TRBV27 with TRBJ2-7; D perhaps matches TRBD1 (6 bases). Germline V gives CDR1 MNHEY, CDR2 SMNVEV (reference sequence). Trimming stripped 4 bases from V and 9 bases from J, with 16 bases between. The CDR3 runs 13 residues. The CDR3 protein is CASSSGQGWAQYF. The CDR3, as DNA: TGTGCCAGCAGTTCAGGTCAGGGGTGGGCGCAGTACTTC.

Comment on this clone: The same CDR3 is also encoded by other DNA sequences in this sample. The V gene is TRBV18, the J gene TRBJ2-3, with D unresolved. The CDR3 runs 13 residues. The germline V gene has CDR1 KGHSH and CDR2 LQKENI. The V gene lost 2 bases and the J gene lost 2 bases, with 5 bases spanning the gap. The DNA for the CDR3 is TGTGCCAGCTCACCAACGCTCACAGATACGCAGTATTTT. It encodes CASSPTLTDTQYF. The full variable domain, in which reference TRBV18 and TRBJ2-3 provide the parts outside the CDR3, is NAGVMQNPRHLVRRRGQEARLRCSPMKGHSHVYWYRQLPEEGLKFMVYLQKENIIDESGMPKERFSAEFPKEGPSILRIQQVVRGDSAAYFCASSPTLTDTQYFGPGTRLTVL.

This clone was seen at least ten times. The V gene is TRBV27, the J gene TRBJ2-7, with D possibly matching TRBD2 (5 bases). This CDR3 has 14 residues. Trimming took off 10 bases at V and 3 bases at J, with 19 bases between the two ends. Germline-derived CDR1 and CDR2 are MNHEY and SMNVEV (reference sequence). CDR3 protein: CATRGLALGYEQYF. In DNA form, the CDR3 reads TGTGCCACCCGGGGTTTGGCCCTGGGCTACGAGCAGTACTTC.

The chain recombines TRBV5-4 with TRBJ2-7, with 10 positions matching TRBD1. This CDR3 is built from 15 residues. Trimming took 5 bases from V and 4 from J; bases not matched to a gene: 9. Germline lookup yields CDR1 SGHNT and CDR2 YYREEE (reference sequence). The CDR3 protein is CASREGQGKAYEQYF. The CDR3 DNA is TGTGCCAGCAGGGAGGGACAGGGGAAGGCATACGAGCAGTACTTC.

This chain joins TRBV28 and TRBJ1-6; TRBD1 matches 8 bases. This CDR3 spans 16 amino acids. The J segment lost 0 bases and the V segment lost 5 bases, leaving 3 bases of the junction unmatched. Germline CDR1 MDHEN, CDR2 SYDVKM. CDR3 loop: CASSPTGGSYNSPLHF. The CDR3 region has the DNA TGTGCCAGCAGTCCTACAGGGGGCTCCTATAATTCACCCCTCCACTTT.